This T cell receptor (beta chain) was profiled in a study of human T cells and chemical hapten exposure. Overall study results and limits: Among TCRs, those above 1 in 1000 frequency were unaffected by DPC sensitization.

One entry per CDR3 protein results from TCRdb running MiXCR on the RACE reads. The data contain 340,000 or so distinct CDR3 sequences, approximately 6.9% of them singletons. V was pared by 5 bases and J by 5 bases, with 18 bases between. CDR3 length equals 15 residues. The germline V gene encodes CDR1 SGHTA and CDR2 FQGNSA. Time point reported: patch test 1, 2 weeks after DPC sensitization. Noted treatment: therapeutic diphenylcyclopropenone sensitization with weekly scalp DPC. This clonotype was counted ten times or more. The antigen is unknown. The V gene is TRBV7-2, the J gene TRBJ1-1; D gene unclear. The clonotype was recovered from a woman aged 18-35 years with alopecia areata. Some clones in this sample may be carry-over from other donors' samples. Sequencing was performed on whole blood, taken in connection with sensitization to the hapten diphenylcyclopropenone (DPC). CDR3 residues: CASSPIVQSRTEAFF. CDR3 bases: TGTGCCAGCAGCCCAATTGTACAAAGCCGGACTGAAGCTTTCTTT.